This entry lists 28 T cell receptor beta chains sequenced from one sample in a study of blood T cell repertoires in COVID-19. Method: immunoSEQ multiplex PCR; TCRdb's copy keeps in-frame clones and lacks some. The profile shows 65,000 to 90,000 clones, approximately 92% of them singletons. The sequencing input was peripheral blood. These receptors all come from a human donor in a cohort sampled during active COVID-19.

The V gene is TRBV11-2, the J gene TRBJ2-2, with D tentatively TRBD1 (6 bases). Germline V gene data show CDR1 as SGHAT and CDR2 as FQNNGV. V was cut by 5 bases and J by 9 bases, with 13 bases left in between. The length of the CDR3 is 13 residues. The CDR3 nucleotides are TGTGCCAGCAGCCTAGGTCGGGACAGGGAGCTGTTTTTT. It translates to CASSLGRDRELFF.

V usage is TRBV7-7 and J usage is TRBJ2-1; the D gene is possibly TRBD1 (6 bases). This CDR3 has 16 residues. Germline CDR1 reads SSHAT; CDR2 reads FNYEAQ (reference sequence). V was clipped by 1 base and J by 0 bases, with 10 bases between them. CDR3 DNA sequence: TGTGCCAGCAGCTTAGGTACAGGGACCTCCTACAATGAGCAGTTCTTC. Its translation is CASSLGTGTSYNEQFF.

As DNA, the CDR3 is TGTGCCAGCAGTTATGTGTTTGATAGCGAGCAGTACTTC. As protein: CASSYVFDSEQYF. The chain recombines TRBV6-2 or TRBV6-3 with TRBJ2-7; D unresolved. This CDR3 has 13 residues. Germline V gene data show CDR1 as MNHEY and CDR2 as SVGEGT. V dropped 3 bases and J dropped 6 bases, with 12 bases sitting between them.

The V gene is TRBV5-1, the J gene TRBJ2-3; D is undetermined. V dropped 4 bases and J dropped 6 bases, with 12 bases sitting between them. Germline assignment: CDR1 SGHRS and CDR2 YFSETQ. The CDR3 is made up of 13 amino acids. The CDR3 DNA sequence: TGCGCCAGCAGCCCCCCGGGTGAGGATACGCAGTATTTT. It specifies CASSPPGEDTQYF.

The chain employs TRBV5-4 and TRBJ2-2, with D tentatively TRBD2 (6 bases). Deletions cut 5 bases from V and 5 bases from J, with 16 bases between. The CDR3 is 15 amino acids. Looked up from germline, CDR1 is SGHNT and CDR2 is YYREEE (reference sequence). The DNA for the CDR3 is TGTGCCAGCAGTCCCCAAGGAGGGCCTACCGGGGAGCTGTTTTTT. Translating it yields CASSPQGGPTGELFF.

V is TRBV2 and J is TRBJ1-5; 10 nucleotides agree with TRBD1. Looked up from germline, CDR1 is SNHLY and CDR2 is FYNNEI. The CDR3 extends over 15 amino acids. V gave up 4 bases and J gave up 7 bases; unmatched junction bases: 7. The CDR3 sequence: CASSVRDRGRQPQHF. The CDR3, as DNA: TGTGCCAGCAGTGTCCGGGACAGGGGTAGGCAGCCCCAGCATTTT.

The chain links TRBV28 to TRBJ2-1; D unclear. The V and J ends lost 6 bases and 4 bases respectively, with 10 bases between them. The CDR3 contains 13 residues. The germline CDR1 and CDR2 sequences are MDHEN and SYDVKM. CDR3 DNA sequence: TGTGCCAGCAGCTCAACTACTTACAATGAGCAGTTCTTC. Amino acid sequence: CASSSTTYNEQFF.

This chain links TRBV7-8 with TRBJ2-2, with 8 bases identical to TRBD1. Germline CDR1 and CDR2: SGHVS and FQNEAQ. This CDR3 comprises 15 residues. V was clipped by 5 bases and J by 4 bases; unmatched bases: 6. CDR3 loop: CASSQQGQVTGELFF. CDR3 in DNA: TGTGCCAGCAGCCAGCAGGGACAGGTCACCGGGGAGCTGTTTTTT.

V and J are TRBV24-1 and TRBJ1-2, with 7 bases lining up with TRBD1. This CDR3 spans 14 amino acids. The germline V gene has CDR1 KGHDR and CDR2 SFDVKD. V was pared by 4 bases and J by 4 bases, with 5 bases of the junction left unmatched. The CDR3 region has the DNA TGTGCCACCAGTGACGAAACAGGGGTCTATGGCTACACCTTC. Its translation is CATSDETGVYGYTF.

The sample holds a few counts of this clone. The chain recombines TRBV19 with TRBJ1-3; D not certain. The CDR3 extends over 14 amino acids. The V end was cut by 3 bases, the J end by 0 bases, with 6 bases between. Germline loops: CDR1 LNHDA, CDR2 SQIVND (reference sequence). CDR3: CASSIGSSGNTIYF. The CDR3, as DNA: TGTGCCAGTAGTATCGGTTCCTCTGGAAACACCATATATTTT.

This clone was observed a few times. The chain links TRBV27 to TRBJ2-7; 12 bases match TRBD2. Germline values: CDR1 MNHEY, CDR2 SMNVEV (reference sequence). Trimming removed 7 bases from V and 1 base from J; junction bases left unmatched: 17. The CDR3 is 19 residues long. In nucleotides, the CDR3 is TGTGCCAGCAAACCCCCGGGACTAGCGGGTGGTAAAGGGTCCTACGAGCAGTACTTC. This translates into CASKPPGLAGGKGSYEQYF.

The V and J genes are TRBV28 and TRBJ1-6; a possible D gene is TRBD1 (5 bases). The CDR3 has 18 residues. Per germline, CDR1 MDHEN and CDR2 SYDVKM. The germline V and J ends were trimmed by 6 bases and 0 bases, with 18 bases remaining between them. The CDR3 sequence is CASSPPSQGISYNSPLHF. As DNA, the CDR3 is TGTGCCAGCAGCCCCCCCAGCCAGGGAATCTCCTATAATTCACCCCTCCACTTT.

The sample holds one count of this clone. The genes are TRBV19 and TRBJ2-1; the match to TRBD2 covers 11 bases. The V segment lost 4 bases and the J segment 4 bases; nucleotides outside the gene matches: 6. The CDR3 is 16 amino acids. Germline V CDR1 and CDR2: LNHDA, SQIVND (reference sequence). The CDR3 sequence: CASSSLAGGLYNEQFF. In nucleotides, the CDR3 is TGTGCCAGTAGTAGTCTAGCGGGGGGTCTATACAATGAGCAGTTCTTC. The full variable domain, completed using reference TRBV19 and TRBJ2-1, is DGGITQSPKYLFRKEGQNVTLSCEQNLNHDAMYWYRQDPGQGLRLIYYSQIVNDFQKGDIAEGYSVSREKKESFPLTVTSAQKNPTAFYLCASSSLAGGLYNEQFFGPGTRLTVL.

This chain joins TRBV10-1 and TRBJ2-5, with D uncertain. Germline V gives CDR1 WNHNN, CDR2 SYGVQD (reference sequence). Trimming left V 5 bases short and J 0 bases short, with 25 bases between. There are 19 residues in the CDR3. CDR3 DNA: TGCGCCAGCAGTCCGGCGATCTTCAGTTCCCTGGGCTACCAAGAGACCCAGTACTTC. Its protein product is CASSPAIFSSLGYQETQYF.

Points on this clone: Mismatch with germline at one junction end may stem from a read error. The V and J genes are TRBV3-1 (or the pseudogene TRBV3-2) and TRBJ2-7; maybe TRBD1 (5 bases). There are 12 residues in the CDR3. Germline V gene lookup returns CDR1 LGHDT and CDR2 YNNKEL (reference sequence). CDR3 sequence: CASSQGLGPYNF. The CDR3 DNA reads as TGTGCCAGCAGCCAAGGTCTGGGGCCATATAACTTC.

This clone was observed a few times. The V and J genes are TRBV5-1 and TRBJ2-2, with D perhaps TRBD1 (5 bases). CDR3 size: 14 residues. Trimming pared 4 bases from V and 3 bases from J, leaving 10 bases between. CDR1 and CDR2 (germline): SGHRS, YFSETQ. Written as DNA, the CDR3 is TGCGCCAGCAGCCCGACAGCTGACACCGGGGAGCTGTTTTTT. It translates to CASSPTADTGELFF.

J is TRBJ1-2 and V is TRBV4-1; a possible D gene is TRBD1 (5 bases). V dropped 4 bases and J dropped 8 bases, with 26 bases sitting between them. The CDR3 is 17 residues long. Germline V gene sequence: CDR1 MGHRA, CDR2 YSYEKL. The CDR3 DNA sequence: TGCGCCAGCAGCCCCAAAGAAGATTCGGGGGTATATGGGGGCTACACCTTC. It encodes CASSPKEDSGVYGGYTF.

The CDR3 DNA is TGTGCCTGGAGTGTCAGGGGGCCCACTGAAGCTTTCTTT. Its protein is CAWSVRGPTEAFF. The gene calls are TRBV30 and TRBJ1-1, with 8 nucleotides matching TRBD1. The trim removed 0 bases at V and 4 bases at J, leaving 1 base unmatched. The germline gives CDR1 GTSNPN, CDR2 SVGIG (reference sequence). The CDR3 consists of 13 residues.

This chain connects TRBV25-1 to TRBJ1-1; D call uncertain. Trimming cost V 7 bases and J 1 base, with 10 bases left between them. This CDR3 has 13 amino acids. The germline CDR1 and CDR2 sequences are MGHDK and SYGVNS. This CDR3 reads CASIEAGNTEAFF. CDR3 nucleotides: TGTGCCAGCATCGAGGCGGGGAACACTGAAGCTTTCTTT.

The chain joins TRBV6-6 to TRBJ1-1, with a tentative D call TRBD1 (5 bases). Germline loops: CDR1 MNHNY, CDR2 SVGAGI (reference sequence). Trimming removed 3 bases at V and 1 base at J, with 9 bases between. This CDR3 is 14 amino acids long. The CDR3 DNA follows: TGTGCCAGCAGTTATTGGGGCACGAACACTGAAGCTTTCTTT. This gives the protein CASSYWGTNTEAFF.

V gene TRBV27 combines with J gene TRBJ1-6, with 11 bases aligning to TRBD1. The V gene end was trimmed by 2 bases and the J gene end by 7 bases; junction bases not matched to a gene: 4. Per germline, CDR1 MNHEY and CDR2 SMNVEV (reference sequence). The CDR3 has 16 residues. Written as DNA, the CDR3 is TGTGCCAGCAGTTTAACGTGGACAGGGGGCAATTCACCCCTCCACTTT. Amino acids: CASSLTWTGGNSPLHF.

The chain couples TRBV6-5 to TRBJ1-2, with TRBD1 matching 7 bases. The V gene's germline CDR1 is MNHEY and CDR2 SVGAGI. The CDR3 contains 15 residues. Trimming took 0 bases from V and 6 from J; bases not matched to a gene: 7. The CDR3 protein is CASSYSPGGGDGYTF. Here the CDR3 DNA reads TGTGCCAGCAGTTACTCCCCAGGGGGAGGTGATGGCTACACCTTC.

The rearrangement links TRBV24-1 to TRBJ1-5, with a weak D call TRBD1 (6 bases). Trimming cost V 5 bases and J 3 bases, with 13 bases left between them. This CDR3 has 15 amino acids. In germline, CDR1 is KGHDR, CDR2 SFDVKD. The CDR3 spells CATSGVTGTNQPQHF. CDR3 sequence (DNA): TGTGCCACCAGTGGGGTGACAGGTACCAATCAGCCCCAGCATTTT.

The chain has TRBV5-1 and TRBJ1-6; 7 positions agree with TRBD1. This CDR3 comprises 16 residues. The V gene end was trimmed by 4 bases and the J gene end by 0 bases; junction bases not matched to a gene: 4. Germline V gene lookup returns CDR1 SGHRS and CDR2 YFSETQ. The CDR3: CASSRGQLSYNSPLHF. Here the CDR3 DNA reads TGCGCCAGCAGCAGGGGACAGCTCTCCTATAATTCACCCCTCCACTTT.

The chain joins TRBV9 to TRBJ2-1; the D is unclear. This CDR3 spans 12 amino acids. Germline-derived CDR1 and CDR2 are SGDLS and YYNGEE. Trimming took off 3 bases at V and 8 bases at J, with 9 bases between the two ends. In DNA, the CDR3 is TGTGCCAGCAGCGGTCCCGTCGATGAGCAGTTCTTC. Its translation: CASSGPVDEQFF.

The V gene is TRBV6-5, the J gene TRBJ2-7; possible D gene TRBD2, 6 bases. This CDR3 is 13 amino acids long. CDR1 is MNHEY and CDR2 is SVGAGI in the germline V gene. The V and J ends lost 8 bases and 5 bases respectively, with 16 bases between them. In DNA, the CDR3 is TGTGCCAGCGAGCGAGCGGGTTCCCACGAGCAGTACTTC. Amino acid sequence: CASERAGSHEQYF.

J is TRBJ2-2 and V is TRBV19; D possibly corresponds to TRBD2 (5 bases). V shed 4 bases and J shed 4 bases, with 10 bases lying between them. CDR3 length equals 14 residues. CDR1 is LNHDA and CDR2 is SQIVND in the germline V gene (reference sequence). The CDR3 nucleotides are TGTGCCAGTAGTACCGGGATCGTCACCGGGGAGCTGTTTTTT. Amino acid sequence: CASSTGIVTGELFF. The variable domain in full, with the rest retrieved from reference TRBV19 and TRBJ2-2, is DGGITQSPKYLFRKEGQNVTLSCEQNLNHDAMYWYRQDPGQGLRLIYYSQIVNDFQKGDIAEGYSVSREKKESFPLTVTSAQKNPTAFYLCASSTGIVTGELFFGEGSRLTVL.

This clone was seen a single time. This chain joins TRBV5-5 and TRBJ1-5, with 9 bases that match TRBD1. Germline-derived CDR1 and CDR2 are SGHKS and YYEKEE (reference sequence). The junction had 7 bases not matched to a gene; V was cut back by 4 bases and J by 5 bases. The CDR3 contains 15 residues. The CDR3 DNA is TGTGCCAGCAGCGAGACCGGGACAGGGTATCAGCCCCAGCATTTT. Amino acids: CASSETGTGYQPQHF.